The 25 T cell receptor beta chains given below trace back to one sample, sequenced in a study of control samples from healthy donors and cancer patients. The data were produced by immunoSEQ multiplex PCR, yet TCRdb's version contains in-frame clones alone and is incomplete. The sample records some 57,000 clones, approximately 95% being singletons. Sequencing input: blood. The receptors stem from a woman aged 25 to 39 in good health.

This chain connects TRBV15 to TRBJ2-5; possible D gene TRBD1, 5 bases. This CDR3 has 13 residues. Germline-derived CDR1 and CDR2 are LNHNV and YYDKDF (reference sequence). Between the trimmed V and J ends, which lost 2 bases and 2 bases, there was a span of 6 bases. CDR3 protein: CATSRRQQETQYF. The CDR3 DNA follows: TGTGCCACCAGCAGAAGACAGCAAGAGACCCAGTACTTC.

This rearrangement joins TRBV3-1 (or the pseudogene TRBV3-2) to TRBJ2-1; possibly TRBD2 for D (7 bases). This CDR3 is 17 amino acids long. V lost 0 bases and J lost 3, with 15 bases in between. Germline CDR1 reads LGHDT; CDR2 reads YNNKEL (reference sequence). In nucleotides, the CDR3 is TGTGCCAGCAGCCAAGATAGGGGGACTACGCTCTACAATGAGCAGTTCTTC. Translating gives CASSQDRGTTLYNEQFF.

The chain carries TRBV28 and TRBJ2-1, with TRBD2 matching 13 bases. The CDR3 loop spans 16 amino acids. The germline gives CDR1 MDHEN, CDR2 SYDVKM. V lost 5 bases, J lost 8 bases, and 9 bases stayed unmatched. The CDR3 nucleotides are TGTGCCAGCAGTATTCGGACTAGCGGGAGCTTCGATGAGCAGTTCTTC. Encoded protein: CASSIRTSGSFDEQFF.

The V and J genes are TRBV25-1 and TRBJ2-1; a weak D match, TRBD2 (7 bases). Trimming removed 4 bases from V and 5 bases from J, with 18 bases in between. CDR1 and CDR2 from the germline V gene are MGHDK and SYGVNS. This CDR3 comprises 16 residues. CDR3 residues: CASSAHKGGRDNEQFF. The CDR3 region has the DNA TGTGCCAGCAGTGCCCATAAGGGGGGGAGGGACAATGAGCAGTTCTTC.

This chain links TRBV6-5 with TRBJ2-2, with a possible D match to TRBD2 (6 bases). The CDR3 is 14 residues long. Germline loops: CDR1 MNHEY, CDR2 SVGAGI. V was clipped by 2 bases and J by 6 bases, with 10 bases between them. The CDR3 protein is CASSYTSGAGELFF. In DNA form, the CDR3 reads TGTGCCAGCAGTTACACGTCGGGAGCCGGGGAGCTGTTTTTT.

The chain couples TRBV6-1 to TRBJ2-7; no firm D call. Germline loops: CDR1 MNHNS, CDR2 SASEGT. Trimming removed 3 bases at V and 2 bases at J, with 14 bases between. The CDR3 is 15 residues long. The CDR3 region is CASSEGMGSPYEQYF. The CDR3 DNA reads TGTGCCAGCAGTGAGGGGATGGGCAGTCCCTACGAGCAGTACTTC.

The gene calls are TRBV12-5 and TRBJ2-6; 12 bases map to TRBD1. This CDR3 has 22 residues. J gave up 4 bases and V 0 bases, and 16 bases lay outside the gene matches. Germline V gives CDR1 LGHNT, CDR2 FRNRAP. The CDR3 bases are TGTGCTAGTGGTTTGGTACTTTTTACCCGGGACAGGGGGCAATCGGGGGCCAACGTCCTGACTTTC. Its translation: CASGLVLFTRDRGQSGANVLTF.

J is TRBJ2-1 and V is TRBV2; the D gene is possibly TRBD2 (6 bases). CDR1 and CDR2 from the germline V gene are SNHLY and FYNNEI. V lost 6 bases, J lost 7 bases, and 19 bases lay in between. CDR3 length: 15 residues. The CDR3 loop is CASSPSRDRVNEQFF. The DNA for the CDR3 is TGTGCCAGCAGCCCCTCGCGGGATAGGGTAAATGAGCAGTTCTTC.

This rearrangement joins TRBV3-1 (or the pseudogene TRBV3-2) to TRBJ2-7; 7 bases align to TRBD1. The CDR3 sequence is 15 residues long. Germline values: CDR1 LGHDT, CDR2 YNNKEL (reference sequence). V was clipped by 4 bases and J by 3 bases; unmatched bases: 9. The CDR3 DNA reads TGTGCCAGCAGCCTGGCAGGTGCAGGGGGCTACGAGCAGTACTTC. Encoded protein: CASSLAGAGGYEQYF.

This chain links TRBV30 with TRBJ1-5; no clear D gene. The CDR3 is made up of 13 amino acids. CDR1 and CDR2 (germline): GTSNPN, SVGIG (reference sequence). Deletions cut 2 bases from V and 0 bases from J, with 5 bases between. The chain's CDR3 is CAWSPDSNQPQHF. The CDR3 nucleotides are TGTGCCTGGAGTCCCGATAGCAATCAGCCCCAGCATTTT.

The genes are TRBV12-2 and TRBJ1-5; the table's D call, TRBD1, was not checked against the DNA. TRBV12-2 is a listed pseudogene. The CDR3 sequence is 17 residues long. The CDR3 reads CASRLAGQGIINQPQHF. The CDR3 nucleotides read TGTGCAAGTCGCTTAGCAGGACAGGGAATTATCAATCAGCCCCAGCATTTT.

The rearrangement joins TRBV9 to TRBJ2-1; TRBD2 is a possible D gene (5 bases). Trimming took 2 bases from V and 3 from J, leaving 15 bases between them. There are 16 residues in the CDR3. The germline V gene encodes CDR1 SGDLS and CDR2 YYNGEE. CDR3 region: CASSVTLATGYNEQFF. For the CDR3, the DNA is TGTGCCAGCAGCGTGACCCTAGCTACGGGCTACAATGAGCAGTTCTTC.

This chain connects TRBV13 to TRBJ2-1; unclear D gene. V was shortened by 5 bases and J by 0 bases, with 8 bases between the two germline ends. CDR1 is PRHDT and CDR2 is FYEKMQ in the germline V gene (reference sequence). This CDR3 spans 14 amino acids. CDR3 loop: CASSRSSSYNEQFF. CDR3 in DNA: TGTGCCAGCAGCCGGAGTAGCTCCTACAATGAGCAGTTCTTC.

The chain couples TRBV29-1 to TRBJ1-1, with D hard to call. In germline, CDR1 is SQVTM, CDR2 ANQGSEA. CDR3 length: 12 residues. The V end lost 1 base, the J end lost 10 bases, and 13 bases lay between the germline ends. CDR3 in DNA: TGCAGCGTTGAAGGCACCCCTTCCGGAGCTTTCTTT. It translates to CSVEGTPSGAFF.

This sequence joins TRBV10-3 and TRBJ2-7; weak D call: TRBD2 (5 bases). This CDR3 comprises 13 residues. The germline CDR1 and CDR2 sequences are ENHRY and SYGVKD. V lost 6 bases to trimming and J lost 3 bases, with 12 bases between them. CDR3 residues: CAIRGDLRYEQYF. The DNA of the CDR3 is TGTGCCATCAGGGGAGATTTGCGCTACGAGCAGTACTTC.

J is TRBJ2-7 and V is TRBV19, with D maybe TRBD1 (6 bases). This CDR3 comprises 13 residues. CDR1 and CDR2 (germline): LNHDA, SQIVND (reference sequence). The V end lost 6 bases, the J end lost 0 bases, and 9 bases lay between the germline ends. The CDR3 nucleotides are TGTGCCAGTAGCTGGACAGTCTCCTACGAGCAGTACTTC. Encoded protein: CASSWTVSYEQYF.

The chain recombines TRBV4-2 with TRBJ2-5, with 9 bases identical to TRBD1. The length of the CDR3 is 16 residues. The ends lost 0 bases at V and 4 bases at J; junction bases unmatched: 6. Germline V gene sequence: CDR1 LGHNA, CDR2 YNFKEQ. Here the CDR3 DNA reads TGTGCCAGCAGCCAAGAGGACAGGGGTTGGGGAGAGACCCAGTACTTC. Its translation: CASSQEDRGWGETQYF.

The V and J genes are TRBV10-3 and TRBJ1-6; TRBD1 aligns across 7 bases. Per the germline V gene, CDR1 is ENHRY and CDR2 is SYGVKD. V lost 4 bases, J lost 7 bases, and 1 base stayed unmatched. The CDR3 is made up of 13 amino acids. The CDR3 loop reads CAISGTGNSPLHF. The CDR3 region has the DNA TGTGCCATCAGTGGGACAGGAAATTCACCCCTCCACTTT.

This clone was seen only once. CDR3 sequence: CASSLYGGDTQYF. CDR3 sequence (DNA): TGTGCCAGCAGCTTATACGGCGGGGACACCCAGTACTTC. The chain uses TRBV7-9 and TRBJ2-5, with D perhaps TRBD2 (6 bases). The CDR3 contains 13 residues. Germline-derived CDR1 and CDR2 are SEHNR and FQNEAQ (reference sequence). The ends were cut back, 2 bases at V and 8 bases at J, with 12 bases in the middle.

This clone was counted a single time. This chain uses TRBV5-8 with TRBJ2-2; TRBD1 agrees at 8 bases. J lost 4 bases, V lost 2 bases, and 4 bases had no gene match. The length of the CDR3 is 15 residues. Germline-derived CDR1 and CDR2 are SGHTS and YDEGEE. CDR3 bases: TGTGCCAGCAGCTTCCAGGGGGCGCGCACCGGGGAGCTGTTTTTT. Protein product: CASSFQGARTGELFF.

J is TRBJ2-7 and V is TRBV2, with 8 positions matching TRBD2. The CDR3 covers 17 residues. Losses at the gene ends were 6 bases for V and 4 bases for J; bases not matched to a gene: 17. The germline V gene has CDR1 SNHLY and CDR2 FYNNEI. CDR3 sequence: CASSAPSGSGRLYEQYF. CDR3 bases: TGTGCCAGCAGCGCACCCTCTGGGAGCGGGAGATTGTACGAGCAGTACTTC.

The V call is TRBV2, the J call TRBJ2-5; 13 bases are a match to TRBD2. The V gene's germline CDR1 is SNHLY and CDR2 FYNNEI. V dropped 5 bases and J dropped 4; count of bases not matched to a gene: 7. CDR3 length: 16 amino acids. The CDR3 is CASSLTSGRAVETQYF. CDR3 DNA sequence: TGTGCCAGCAGTCTCACTAGCGGGAGGGCCGTAGAGACCCAGTACTTC.

The J gene is TRBJ2-1, the V gene TRBV9; D is uncertain. V lost 4 bases and J lost 0, with 11 bases in between. The CDR3 is made up of 15 amino acids. Germline assignment: CDR1 SGDLS and CDR2 YYNGEE. The CDR3 region is CASSTDLSSYNEQFF. CDR3 in DNA: TGTGCCAGCAGCACTGACCTAAGCTCCTACAATGAGCAGTTCTTC.

This chain joins TRBV28 and TRBJ2-7; 10 bases fit TRBD1. The V segment lost 6 bases and the J segment 4 bases; nucleotides outside the gene matches: 0. This CDR3 is built from 12 residues. CDR1 MDHEN and CDR2 SYDVKM come from the germline V gene. For the CDR3, the DNA is TGTGCCAGCAGGGGACAGGGGTACGAGCAGTACTTC. This encodes CASRGQGYEQYF.

The rearrangement uses TRBV7-9 and TRBJ1-5; D not resolved. V shed 1 base and J shed 4 bases, with 5 bases lying between them. The CDR3 totals 13 residues. Germline loops: CDR1 SEHNR, CDR2 FQNEAQ (reference sequence). This CDR3 is CASSLEWNQPQHF. CDR3 coding DNA: TGTGCCAGCAGCTTAGAGTGGAATCAGCCCCAGCATTTT.